Listed below are T cell receptor beta chains from one sample, sequenced in a study of shared clonotypes between healthy human individuals. Measured with immunoSEQ multiplex PCR; TCRdb has only the in-frame clones, and not every one. The sample has some 2,100,000 clones, about 92% seen once. The sequenced sample consisted of naive CD8+ T cells from PBMCs. Source of these receptors: a young man in good health. Some clones in this sample may be carry-over from other donors' samples. Both conserved end residues are part of each CDR3. Each record gives: V gene, J gene, CDR3 protein.

>TRBV29-1|TRBJ2-7
CSVGSDNSYEQYF
>TRBV7-9|TRBJ2-3
CASSLVLAGADTQYF
>TRBV29-1|TRBJ2-3
CSVEGASESTDTQYF
>TRBV27|TRBJ2-7
CASSISSGGSYEQYF
>TRBV9|TRBJ1-1
CASNQGGTEAFF
>TRBV9|TRBJ2-3
CASSVGGAGVMYF
>TRBV7-3|TRBJ1-2
CASSLNPRDDLSPYGYTF
>TRBV6-1|TRBJ2-7
CASSPRDRGSYEQYF
>TRBV5-6|TRBJ1-1
CASSAILNTEAFF
>TRBV5-5|TRBJ2-7
CASSGGATYEQYF
>TRBV30|TRBJ1-5
CAWSVPGWGNQPQHF
>TRBV27|TRBJ2-3
CASFAPYTDTQYF
>TRBV27|TRBJ2-7
CASSFSGGPYEQYF
>TRBV7-9|TRBJ2-1
CASSFSGKDEQFF
>TRBV2|TRBJ2-1
CASRTGTEIPNEQFF
>TRBV7-6|TRBJ2-1
CASSSPSGERYNEQFF
>TRBV21-1|TRBJ2-5
CASSSTATPPETQYF
>TRBV7-9|TRBJ2-7
CASSPADSYEQYF
>TRBV7-2|TRBJ2-3
CASSLALTGPGTDTQYF
>TRBV7-9|TRBJ1-3
CASSLVREKNTIYF
>TRBV7-9|TRBJ2-3
CASSPLQFAGTDTQYF
>TRBV15|TRBJ2-7
CATSRKTSSYEQYF
>TRBV7-2|TRBJ1-5
CASSPDRGKGNQPQHF
>TRBV11-2|TRBJ2-5
CASTLSPGERETQYF
>TRBV29-1|TRBJ2-3
CSALAGGADTQYF
>TRBV27|TRBJ2-7
CASSLRFPSGYEQYF
>TRBV5-4|TRBJ2-3
CASSLVSAGDQDTQYF
>TRBV29-1|TRBJ1-2
CSVEDQYKGQGYGYTF
>TRBV14|TRBJ2-7
CASSQVGPGGTSYEQYF
>TRBV4-1|TRBJ2-1
CASSLRTNYNEQFF
>TRBV7-9|TRBJ1-4
CASSPQGGLNEKLFF
>TRBV28|TRBJ2-7
CASTPLAGSAYEQYF
>TRBV7-6|TRBJ2-7
CASSRTQGLAGEQYF